This T cell receptor beta chain was sequenced for a study of naive and memory T cell subsets. General study points: No ground truth validated the naive and memory repertoire findings.

The sample holds a few counts of this clonotype. The target antigen is unknown. Sorting gates: effector memory CD45RA-CD27-, EMRA CD45RA+CD27-. This CDR3 is 18 amino acids long. From germline, CDR1 is SGHRS and CDR2 YFSETQ. With 4 bases removed from V and 0 bases from J, the gap between germline ends came to 21 bases. Two oligonucleotides, mixed equimolar, formed the beta constant-region primer covering TRBC1 and TRBC2. The ligated cDNA underwent four PCR rounds using SP2 and nested alpha and beta constant-region primers. A 12-nucleotide UMI and the SP2 primer were added to the cDNA 3' end by oligonucleotide ligation. TCRdb independently ran MiXCR on the UMI-ligation and nested PCR reads; one entry per CDR3 protein. This table holds approximately 9,300 distinct CDR3 sequences, roughly 5.4% found once.

The chain recombines TRBV5-1 with TRBJ2-3, with TRBD2 as a possible D gene (6 bases). Sample: CD4+ TEMRA cells from blood. Subset of the sample: effector memory re-expressing CD45RA, CD45RA+ CD27-. This sequence was found in a human donor in good health. The chain's CDR3 is CASSPSGLLTASTDTQYF. CDR3 DNA sequence: TGCGCCAGCAGCCCAAGCGGACTATTAACAGCTAGCACAGATACGCAGTATTTT.